This T cell receptor beta chain was found in a study of T-cell reconstitution after alpha-beta-depleted transplantation in children. Findings and limits, study-wide: Some patients showed high day-60 TCRbeta diversity, which derived from surviving recipient T cells and thymic progenitors. Newly made T cells mostly supplied T-cell counts and diversity one year after transplant. At around two months after transplant, the alpha-beta T cells were reportedly derived from several hundred expanded clones that came from non-depleted graft cells.

Molecular barcoding with unique molecular identifiers was used for the TCRbeta library. TCRdb analysed the PCR reads with MiXCR anew, one entry per CDR3 protein. The data contain 55,000 to 85,000 distinct CDR3 sequences, 11% of them singletons. This clonotype was seen repeatedly, ten times or more. Its specificity is not known. The V gene end was trimmed by 5 bases and the J gene end by 3 bases; junction bases not matched to a gene: 5. Germline V gives CDR1 SGHNT, CDR2 YENEEA. This CDR3 spans 14 amino acids. The material was PBMCs, obtained before TCRalphabeta/CD19-depleted stem cell transplant. V gene TRBV11-3 combines with J gene TRBJ2-7; 9 nucleotides align to TRBD1. The clonotype was recovered from a boy between 10 and 17 years old with acute myeloid leukemia, due to receive a stem cell transplant. The CDR3 loop reads CASSRGQGNYEQYF. DNA of the CDR3: TGTGCCAGCAGCCGGGGACAGGGTAACTACGAGCAGTACTTC.